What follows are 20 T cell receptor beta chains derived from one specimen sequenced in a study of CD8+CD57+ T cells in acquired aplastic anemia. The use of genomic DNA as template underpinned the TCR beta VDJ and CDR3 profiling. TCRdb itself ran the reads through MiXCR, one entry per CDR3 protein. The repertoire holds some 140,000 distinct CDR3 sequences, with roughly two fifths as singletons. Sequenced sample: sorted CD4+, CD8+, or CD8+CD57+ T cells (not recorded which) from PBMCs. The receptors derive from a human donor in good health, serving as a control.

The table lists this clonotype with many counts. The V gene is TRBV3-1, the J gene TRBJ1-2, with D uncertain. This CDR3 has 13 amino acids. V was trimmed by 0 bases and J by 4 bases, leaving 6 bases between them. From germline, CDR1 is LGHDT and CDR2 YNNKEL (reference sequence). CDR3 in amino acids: CASSQDRAYGYTF. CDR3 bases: TGTGCCAGCAGCCAAGATCGGGCCTATGGCTACACCTTC.

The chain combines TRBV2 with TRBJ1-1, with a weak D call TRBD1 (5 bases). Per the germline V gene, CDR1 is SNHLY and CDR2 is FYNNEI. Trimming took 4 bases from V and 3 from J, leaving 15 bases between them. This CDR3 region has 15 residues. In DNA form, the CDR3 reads TGTGCCAGCAGTGGGGGCGCAGGTGGGGACACTGAAGCTTTCTTT. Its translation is CASSGGAGGDTEAFF. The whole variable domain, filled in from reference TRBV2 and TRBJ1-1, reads EPEVTQTPSHQVTQMGQEVILRCVPISNHLYFYWYRQILGQKVEFLVSFYNNEISEKSEIFDDQFSVERPDGSNFTLKIRSTKLEDSAMYFCASSGGAGGDTEAFFGQGTRLTVV.

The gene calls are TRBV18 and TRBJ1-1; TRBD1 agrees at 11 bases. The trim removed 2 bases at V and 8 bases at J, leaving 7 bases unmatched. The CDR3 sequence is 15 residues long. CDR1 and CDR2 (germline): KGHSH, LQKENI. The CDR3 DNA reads TGTGCCAGCTCACCAACCGGACAGGGGGCCGGGGAAGCTTTCTTT. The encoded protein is CASSPTGQGAGEAFF. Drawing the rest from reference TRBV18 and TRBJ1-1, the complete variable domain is NAGVMQNPRHLVRRRGQEARLRCSPMKGHSHVYWYRQLPEEGLKFMVYLQKENIIDESGMPKERFSAEFPKEGPSILRIQQVVRGDSAAYFCASSPTGQGAGEAFFGQGTRLTVV.

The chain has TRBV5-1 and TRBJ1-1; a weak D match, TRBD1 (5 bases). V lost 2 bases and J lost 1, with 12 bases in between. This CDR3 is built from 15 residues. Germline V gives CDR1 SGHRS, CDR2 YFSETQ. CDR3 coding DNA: TGCGCCAGCAGCTTAGGGGCTGGGGGGAACACTGAAGCTTTCTTT. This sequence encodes CASSLGAGGNTEAFF.

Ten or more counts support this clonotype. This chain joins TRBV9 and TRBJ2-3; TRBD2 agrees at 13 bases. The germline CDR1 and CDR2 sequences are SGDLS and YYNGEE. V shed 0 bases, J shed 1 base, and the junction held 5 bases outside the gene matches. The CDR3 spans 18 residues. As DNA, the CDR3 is TGTGCCAGCAGCGTAGGGACTAGCGGGGGACATCGCACAGATACGCAGTATTTT. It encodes CASSVGTSGGHRTDTQYF.

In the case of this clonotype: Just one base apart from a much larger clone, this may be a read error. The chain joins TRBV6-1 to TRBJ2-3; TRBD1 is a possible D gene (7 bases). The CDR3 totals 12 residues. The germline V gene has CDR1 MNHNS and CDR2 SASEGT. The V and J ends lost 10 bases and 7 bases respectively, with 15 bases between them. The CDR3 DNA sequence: TGTGCCAACACAGGGGACTCATATACGCAGTATTTT. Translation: CANTGDSYTQYF.

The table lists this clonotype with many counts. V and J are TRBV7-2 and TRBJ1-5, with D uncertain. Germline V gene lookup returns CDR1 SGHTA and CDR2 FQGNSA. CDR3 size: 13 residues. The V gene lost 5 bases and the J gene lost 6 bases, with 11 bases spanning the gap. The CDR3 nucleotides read TGTGCCAGCAGCCCCCACCCAAGTCAGCCCCAGCATTTT. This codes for CASSPHPSQPQHF.

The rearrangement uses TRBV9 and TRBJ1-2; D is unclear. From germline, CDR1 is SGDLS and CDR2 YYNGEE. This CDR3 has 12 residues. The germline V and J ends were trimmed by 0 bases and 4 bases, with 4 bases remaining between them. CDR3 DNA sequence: TGTGCCAGCAGCGTAGAATCCTATGGCTACACCTTC. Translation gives CASSVESYGYTF. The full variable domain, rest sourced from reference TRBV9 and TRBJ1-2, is DSGVTQTPKHLITATGQRVTLRCSPRSGDLSVYWYQQSLDQGLQFLIQYYNGEERAKGNILERFSAQQFPDLHSELNLSSLELGDSALYFCASSVESYGYTFGSGTRLTVV.

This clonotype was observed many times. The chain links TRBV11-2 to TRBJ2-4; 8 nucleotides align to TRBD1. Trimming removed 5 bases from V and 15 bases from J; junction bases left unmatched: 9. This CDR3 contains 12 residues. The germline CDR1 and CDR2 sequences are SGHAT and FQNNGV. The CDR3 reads CASSPTGDKWYF. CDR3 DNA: TGTGCCAGCAGCCCGACAGGGGATAAGTGGTACTTC.

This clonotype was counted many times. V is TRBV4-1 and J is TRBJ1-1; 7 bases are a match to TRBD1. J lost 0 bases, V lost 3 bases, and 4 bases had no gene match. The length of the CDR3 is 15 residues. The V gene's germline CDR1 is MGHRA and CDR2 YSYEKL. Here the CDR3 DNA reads TGCGCCAGCAGCCATAACAGGGGACTGAACACTGAAGCTTTCTTT. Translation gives CASSHNRGLNTEAFF.

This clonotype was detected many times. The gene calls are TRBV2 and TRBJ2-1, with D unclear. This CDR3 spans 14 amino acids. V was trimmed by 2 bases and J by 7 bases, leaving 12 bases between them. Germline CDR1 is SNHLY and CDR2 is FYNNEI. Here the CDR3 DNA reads TGTGCCAGCAGTGAATTGGGTAGCCTGAATGAGCAGTTCTTC. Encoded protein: CASSELGSLNEQFF.

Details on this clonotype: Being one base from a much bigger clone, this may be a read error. The CDR3 loop is CASSLVLGATQETRYF. The CDR3 bases are TGCGCCAGCAGCTTGGTTCTGGGGGCCACCCAAGAGACCCGGTACTTC. The genes are TRBV5-1 and TRBJ2-5, with D possibly matching TRBD1 (6 bases). The CDR3 runs 16 residues. Germline V gives CDR1 SGHRS, CDR2 YFSETQ.

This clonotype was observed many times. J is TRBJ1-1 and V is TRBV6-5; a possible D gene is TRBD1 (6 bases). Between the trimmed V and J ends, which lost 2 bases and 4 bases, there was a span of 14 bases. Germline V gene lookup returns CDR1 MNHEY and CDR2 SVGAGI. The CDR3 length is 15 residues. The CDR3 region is CASSYGTRQPTEAFF. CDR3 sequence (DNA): TGTGCCAGCAGTTACGGGACAAGACAGCCCACTGAAGCTTTCTTT.

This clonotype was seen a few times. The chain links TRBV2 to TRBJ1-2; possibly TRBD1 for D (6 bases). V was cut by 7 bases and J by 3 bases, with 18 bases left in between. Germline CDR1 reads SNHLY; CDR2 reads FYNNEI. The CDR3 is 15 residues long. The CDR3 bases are TGTGCCAGCAAGGGGCTTGGGGGCGGCTACTATGGCTACACCTTC. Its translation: CASKGLGGGYYGYTF.

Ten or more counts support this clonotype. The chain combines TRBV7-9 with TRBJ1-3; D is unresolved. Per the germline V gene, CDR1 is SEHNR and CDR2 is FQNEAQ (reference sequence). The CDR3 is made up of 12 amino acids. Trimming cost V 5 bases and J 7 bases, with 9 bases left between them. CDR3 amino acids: CASSPTGNTIYF. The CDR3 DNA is TGTGCCAGCAGCCCAACCGGTAACACCATATATTTT.

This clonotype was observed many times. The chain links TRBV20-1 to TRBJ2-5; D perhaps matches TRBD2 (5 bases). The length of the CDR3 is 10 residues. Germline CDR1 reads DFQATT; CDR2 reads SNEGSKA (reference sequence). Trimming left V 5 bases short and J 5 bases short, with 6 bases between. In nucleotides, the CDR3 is TGCAGTGCTGGGGAGGAGACCCAGTACTTC. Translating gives CSAGEETQYF.

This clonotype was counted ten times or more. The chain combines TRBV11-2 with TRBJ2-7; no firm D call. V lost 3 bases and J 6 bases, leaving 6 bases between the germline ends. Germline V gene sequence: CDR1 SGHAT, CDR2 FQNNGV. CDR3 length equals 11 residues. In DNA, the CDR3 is TGTGCCAGCAGCTTTTCGACCGAGCAGTACTTC. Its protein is CASSFSTEQYF.

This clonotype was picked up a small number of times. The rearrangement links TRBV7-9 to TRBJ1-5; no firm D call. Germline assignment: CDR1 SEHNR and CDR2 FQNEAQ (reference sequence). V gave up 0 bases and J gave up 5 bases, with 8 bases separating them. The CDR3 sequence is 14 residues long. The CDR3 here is CASSLADDYQPQHF. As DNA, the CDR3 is TGTGCCAGCAGCTTAGCGGACGATTATCAGCCCCAGCATTTT.

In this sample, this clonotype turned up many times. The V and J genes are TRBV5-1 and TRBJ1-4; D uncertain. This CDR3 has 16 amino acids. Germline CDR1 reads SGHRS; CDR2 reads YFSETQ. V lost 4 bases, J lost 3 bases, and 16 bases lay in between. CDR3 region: CASSPGKLASNEKLFF. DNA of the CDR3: TGCGCCAGCAGCCCGGGGAAGCTAGCTTCTAATGAAAAACTGTTTTTT.

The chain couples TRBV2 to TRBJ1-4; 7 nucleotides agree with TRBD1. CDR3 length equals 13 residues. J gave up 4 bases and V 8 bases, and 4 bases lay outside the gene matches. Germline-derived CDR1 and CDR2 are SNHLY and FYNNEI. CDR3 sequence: CASEQGVNEKLFF. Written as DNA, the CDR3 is TGTGCCAGCGAGCAGGGGGTTAATGAAAAACTGTTTTTT.